This T cell receptor beta chain was identified during a study of blood T cells in healthy people across ages. Germline lookup yields CDR1 MDHEN and CDR2 SYDVKM. The CDR3 totals 16 residues. V gave up 5 bases and J gave up 5 bases, with 21 bases separating them. This clonotype was seen repeatedly, ten times or more. Through a sample-barcoded 5' primer and a J-beta primer mix, a second PCR was run for roughly 6 to 11 cycles. TCRdb re-called the 5' RACE reads with MiXCR, one entry per CDR3 protein. The sample shows 650,000 to 1,000,000 distinct CDR3 sequences, 35% to 40% of them seen only once. The clonotype comes from a young man in good health. What was sequenced was blood. V gene TRBV28 combines with J gene TRBJ2-5, with a tentative D call TRBD2 (5 bases). Here the CDR3 reads CASSVSRGWRAETQYF. CDR3 coding DNA: TGTGCCAGCAGTGTCTCGCGAGGCTGGCGGGCCGAGACCCAGTACTTC.